This T cell receptor beta chain emerged from a study of shared clonotypes between healthy human individuals (dated by TCRdb to the early 2020s). Context from the whole study: A couple of women and three men aged 18 to 49 years were included in the cohort. Per donor, leukapheresis produced somewhere between about 0.8 and 9.5 billion PBMCs. For each donor, CD4 naive and CD4 memory were each run on three plates, CD8 naive on two plates, and CD8 memory on one plate. To estimate repertoire size and how much clonotypes are shared between individuals, the study performed deep sequencing of blood TCR repertoires from about five healthy adults. Different laboratories and diverse techniques were used to prepare libraries and sequence TCR repertoires, to increase sequencing depth and limit assay-specific biases. On the study overall, not on this receptor specifically: Pairwise subsampling indicated that sequencing depth was expected to affect the degree of clonotype sharing among donors. Naive subsets generally had larger estimated clonotype richness than memory subsets. Across four donors, approximately 5% of naive CD4, roughly 3.3% of naive CD8, 2% to 2.5% of memory CD4, and under 0.45% of memory CD8 clonotypes were shared. The genetic and exposure-history diversity represented was limited by the small number of donors. Even with the large sequencing depth, rarefaction of the sorted-subset datasets indicated that sequencing was incomplete. Sampling was limited to blood, and TCR repertoires in tissue likely differ from TCR repertoires in blood. Compared with non-shared clonotypes, clonotypes shared by all four sorted-subset donors had higher generation probabilities.

Using the deep immunoSEQ assay, multiplex PCR amplified TCR CDR3 regions from genomic DNA. Genomic DNA extracted from each cell subset was distributed evenly over all wells of several immunoSEQ 96-well plates, and each plate served as one replicate. Each replicate PCR for sorted subsets received around 210 ng genomic DNA, equal to tens of thousands of T cell genomes. Purified libraries were measured with a Qubit 3.0 fluorometer, size-checked on a Bioanalyzer 2100, and measured again with the KAPA Library Quantification kit. Every immunoSEQ 96-well plate was sequenced on a separate single-read 150-cycle Illumina NextSeq 550 flow cell. Turning to the authors' computational methods: Because the immunoSEQ output included only junctional sequences and no quality scores, the filtering could not be the same as the filtering used for full-length reads. To assign V/J genes and CDR3, sequences were annotated against IMGT germline references using PyIR, a Python wrapper for IgBLAST v1.9. Reads with weak V/J assignments (E-value above 1e-6), missing CDR3, stop codons, out-of-frame junctions, or ambiguous translated residues were removed. V3J clonotypes were defined as sequences sharing an identical inferred V gene, J gene, and CDR3 amino acid sequence. Percentage overlap between repertoires was calculated by dividing the number of shared unique clonotypes by the size of the smaller repertoire. Repertoire richness was assessed with RTK rarefaction, the Chao1 estimator, and Recon v2.1 estimates of unobserved clonotypes. For all TCRbeta clonotypes obtained by the gDNA method from a few donors, generation probabilities were computed with OLGA. This is the immuneACCESS table as TCRdb keeps it, with only in-frame sequences that have V and J called. A part of the clones is gone; compared with another copy, unresolved V genes explain less than half, and the rest is unexplained. The V and J calls and the clone size are those of that table, but D and trimming were determined from the DNA. The sample contains some 580,000 clones, roughly 98% of them found a single time. The top ten hold 0.3% of the sample.

Including the terminal cysteine and phenylalanine, the CDR3 comprises 14 residues. The DNA shown is the 42-base CDR3, in frame from base 1. Taken from the germline V gene, the CDR1 and CDR2 loops are SNHLY and FYNNEI. V loses 8 bases at its end and J loses 5 bases; junction bases beyond the gene matches: 12. CD8 naive samples were CD45RO-negative cells positively selected for CCR7, giving a CD45RA+CCR7+ population that excluded TemRA cells. The donors were healthy, HIV-negative adults with no recently reported acute infections or vaccinations. Every donor was a Caucasian adult living in Nashville, Tennessee, USA. After blood collection by leukapheresis, PBMCs were isolated using Ficoll-Histopaque density gradient centrifugation and then cryopreserved in the vapor phase of liquid nitrogen. Purity and quantity of every magnetically sorted T cell population were checked by analytical flow cytometry. Genomic DNA was isolated from each sorted fraction and quantified by UV absorbance on a Nanodrop 2000c.

Points on this clone: Its antigen target is currently unknown. No base quality information exists; no much larger clone differs at one position.

Recombination linked TRBV2 to TRBJ2-7, with 7 middle bases fitting TRBD2. The receptor comes from a man aged 30 to 45 in good health. Sequencing was carried out using naive CD8+ T cells sorted from blood. The sample's cell subset or site, from its label and the paper: CD45RA+CCR7+. The DNA sequence is TGTGCCAGCCTCGGGGGTCGGGGAGGGGACGAGCAGTACTTC. Its product reads: CASLGGRGGDEQYF.